This TCR beta chain was profiled in a study of cytomegalovirus exposure and HLA in healthy donors. As for this clone: Its antigen is still unknown.

The PCR contained 60 Vbeta and 13 Jbeta primers. Produced via immunoSEQ multiplex PCR; TCRdb's table is partial and in-frame only. Of more than 100,000 clones listed, 15% are singletons. Study conclusions and caveats: Later on, an analysis found that several of the most significant clusters appeared to be linked to common viral pathogens, which included parvovirus B19.

The V and J ends lost 5 bases and 4 bases, in that order; junction bases with no gene match: 10. The CDR3 consists of 15 residues. Germline V lookup: CDR1 SGHVS, CDR2 FQNEAQ. The receptor was derived from a woman aged 18-29 years in good health and CMV-seronegative. Sequenced sample: PBMCs. The chain is built from TRBV7-8 and TRBJ1-1, with 7 bases matching TRBD1. The CDR3 region is CASSVREGARTEAFF. The CDR3 bases are TGTGCCAGCAGCGTTCGTGAGGGGGCCCGCACTGAAGCTTTCTTT.